The rows below give T cell receptor beta chains drawn from one sample of a study of CD8+CD57+ T cells in acquired aplastic anemia. Via MiXCR, TCRdb re-called the reads, giving one row per CDR3 protein. The data show under 200,000 distinct CDR3 sequences, around half seen once. The specimen was sorted CD4+, CD8+, or CD8+CD57+ T cells (not recorded which) from PBMCs. Receptors originate from a human donor with aplastic anemia. Both conserved end residues are part of each CDR3. Each record gives: CDR3 protein, CDR3 DNA, clone size, V gene, J gene, D gene. A D gene is named only where the DNA matches it firmly. Clone size appears in some rows only: once, few, many, or a class for an expanded clone.

CASSDPGIQETQYF	TGTGCCAGCAGTGATCCGGGAATCCAAGAGACCCAGTACTTC	few	TRBV19	TRBJ2-5	-
CATGGDSNQPQHF	TGTGCCACAGGCGGGGATAGCAATCAGCCCCAGCATTTT	many	TRBV2	TRBJ1-5	-
CSLQAGGPSNEQFF	TGCAGCCTACAAGCGGGGGGGCCCTCCAATGAGCAGTTCTTC	-	TRBV29-1	TRBJ2-1	TRBD2
CASSIGLAESTDTQYF	TGCGCCAGCAGCATCGGACTAGCGGAAAGCACAGATACGCAGTATTTT	many	TRBV5-1	TRBJ2-3	TRBD2
CSASRTGGSGTQYF	TGCAGTGCTAGTAGGACAGGGGGTAGTGGGACCCAGTACTTC	many	TRBV20-1	TRBJ2-5	TRBD1
CASSKSGQPQHF	TGTGCCAGCAGCAAGAGCGGGCAGCCCCAGCATTTT	-	TRBV7-2	TRBJ1-5	-
CAISEYRVNEQYF	TGTGCCATCAGTGAGTACAGGGTGAACGAGCAGTACTTC	few	TRBV10-3	TRBJ2-7	-
CAISERAGPTEASF	TGTGCCATCAGTGAGAGGGCGGGGCCCACTGAAGCTTCCTTT	-	TRBV10-3	TRBJ1-1	-
CAGSSLSTGYEQYF	TGTGCCGGGAGCTCGTTATCGACAGGGTACGAGCAGTACTTC	many	TRBV28	TRBJ2-7	TRBD1
CASSIWEKTGELFF	TGTGCCAGTAGTATCTGGGAGAAAACCGGGGAGCTGTTTTTT	many	TRBV19	TRBJ2-2	-
CARGGQGGKFF	TGTGCCCGGGGGGGACAGGGAGGAAAGTTCTTC	few	TRBV30	TRBJ2-1	-
CAISVDSSEQYF	TGTGCCATCAGTGTGGACAGCAGCGAGCAGTACTTC	few	TRBV10-3	TRBJ2-7	-
CATSDPRGSGGSTDTQYF	TGTGCCACCAGTGATCCCAGGGGGAGCGGGGGTAGCACAGATACGCAGTATTTT	-	TRBV24-1	TRBJ2-3	-
CASSSRLAGGPNEQFF	TGTGCCAGTAGTTCAAGACTAGCGGGAGGGCCCAATGAGCAGTTCTTC	few	TRBV19	TRBJ2-1	TRBD2
CASSLSQGANEQFF	TGTGCCAGCAGCTTGTCCCAGGGGGCCAATGAGCAGTTCTTC	many	TRBV5-4	TRBJ2-1	TRBD1
CATGQSTDTQYF	TGTGCCACCGGGCAGAGCACAGATACGCAGTATTTT	-	TRBV24-1	TRBJ2-3	-
CAGSLPGLGSGANVLTF	TGTGCCGGCAGCTTACCAGGGCTGGGCTCTGGGGCCAACGTCCTGACTTTC	-	TRBV7-9	TRBJ2-6	-
CATSDLRVWGTDTQYF	TGTGCCACCAGTGATCTACGGGTTTGGGGAACAGATACGCAGTATTTT	-	TRBV24-1	TRBJ2-3	-
CASRQGDYNEQFF	TGTGCCAGCCGACAGGGAGACTACAATGAGCAGTTCTTC	-	TRBV2	TRBJ2-1	TRBD1
CASCTGEYGDTQYF	TGCGCCAGCTGTACCGGGGAGTACGGAGATACGCAGTATTTT	-	TRBV5-1	TRBJ2-3	-
CASSQDYRGYGDTQYF	TGTGCCAGCAGCCAAGATTACAGGGGGTACGGAGATACGCAGTATTTT	many	TRBV14	TRBJ2-3	TRBD1
CASSTSGTGSYEQYF	TGTGCCAGTAGTACCTCAGGGACAGGGTCCTACGAGCAGTACTTC	many	TRBV19	TRBJ2-7	TRBD1
CASSIDFRGRGTTDTQYF	TGTGCCAGTAGTATAGATTTCAGGGGGCGAGGGACCACAGATACGCAGTATTTT	-	TRBV19	TRBJ2-3	TRBD1
CSATSGSRSGELFF	TGCAGTGCAACTAGCGGGAGTAGATCCGGGGAGCTGTTTTTT	many	TRBV20-1	TRBJ2-2	TRBD2
CASCESPSSGTDTQYF	TGTGCCAGTTGTGAAAGTCCGAGCTCGGGCACAGATACGCAGTATTTT	many	TRBV19	TRBJ2-3	-
CASSRSAGGLSGELFF	TGTGCCAGTAGTCGGTCGGCAGGGGGCTTGTCCGGGGAGCTGTTTTTT	many	TRBV19	TRBJ2-2	TRBD1
CASSPRAGPNTEAFF	TGTGCCAGCAGCCCCCGTGCAGGTCCAAACACTGAAGCTTTCTTT	many	TRBV2	TRBJ1-1	-
CASSPGTVSYEQYF	TGCGCCAGCAGCCCCGGGACAGTCTCCTACGAGCAGTACTTC	many	TRBV5-1	TRBJ2-7	TRBD1
CASSQVEGSQPQHF	TGTGCCAGCAGCCAAGTTGAGGGATCTCAGCCCCAGCATTTT	-	TRBV3-1	TRBJ1-5	-
CASSLGDRGNQPQHF	TGTGCCAGCAGCTTAGGGGACAGAGGCAATCAGCCCCAGCATTTT	many	TRBV11-3	TRBJ1-5	TRBD1
CASSPTGMVYEQYF	TGTGCCAGCAGCCCGACAGGGATGGTGTACGAGCAGTACTTC	few	TRBV4-2	TRBJ2-7	TRBD1
CASNTYYEQYF	TGTGCCAGCAACACATACTACGAGCAGTACTTC	many	TRBV6-1	TRBJ2-7	-
CASSGTSGSIEQYF	TGTGCCAGCAGCGGCACTAGCGGGAGTATCGAGCAGTACTTC	-	TRBV7-3	TRBJ2-7	TRBD2
CASTPTGGYYGYTF	TGCGCCAGCACTCCGACAGGGGGTTACTATGGCTACACCTTC	many	TRBV5-1	TRBJ1-2	TRBD1
CATSSKGDQETQYF	TGTGCCACCTCGTCTAAGGGGGATCAAGAGACCCAGTACTTC	many	TRBV10-3	TRBJ2-5	-
CASSLVGDQPQHF	TGTGCCAGCAGCTTAGTTGGGGATCAGCCCCAGCATTTT	many	TRBV7-2	TRBJ1-5	-
CASSLSTDTQYF	TGTGCCAGCAGTCTGAGCACAGATACGCAGTATTTT	many	TRBV5-6	TRBJ2-3	-
CATSRGGQGGKFF	TGTGCCACCAGCAGGGGCGGACAGGGGGGAAAGTTCTTC	-	TRBV15	TRBJ2-1	TRBD1
CATSTGQEQFF	TGTGCCACCAGCACCGGACAGGAGCAGTTCTTC	-	TRBV15	TRBJ2-1	-
CASSLSGRPQHF	TGTGCCAGCAGTCTCTCCGGGCGGCCCCAGCATTTT	-	TRBV7-3	TRBJ1-5	-
CAISESTAYGYTF	TGTGCCATCAGTGAGTCGACAGCATATGGCTACACCTTC	few	TRBV10-3	TRBJ1-2	-
CASRGLAGGTSPPNEQFF	TGTGCCAGCAGGGGACTAGCGGGAGGTACTAGCCCTCCCAATGAGCAGTTCTTC	many	TRBV2	TRBJ2-1	TRBD2
CSARGSWEQYF	TGCAGCGCCCGGGGGTCATGGGAGCAGTACTTC	-	TRBV29-1	TRBJ2-7	-
CASSSILGGLEQYF	TGTGCCAGCAGCTCCATCCTGGGGGGTCTCGAGCAGTACTTC	many	TRBV7-9	TRBJ2-7	-
CASSIQDRQTQYF	TGCGCCAGCAGCATTCAGGATAGGCAGACCCAGTACTTC	-	TRBV9	TRBJ2-5	-
CATSRDYPYEQYF	TGTGCCACCAGCAGAGACTACCCCTACGAGCAGTACTTC	-	TRBV15	TRBJ2-7	-
CASRRVANYGYTF	TGTGCCAGCAGGCGAGTCGCTAACTATGGCTACACCTTC	-	TRBV27	TRBJ1-2	-
CASSIVGFPRDYNEQFF	TGTGCCAGTAGTATAGTTGGGTTCCCTCGGGATTACAATGAGCAGTTCTTC	-	TRBV19	TRBJ2-1	-
CASGQVDSQRETQYF	TGTGCCAGCGGCCAAGTCGACTCGCAACGGGAGACCCAGTACTTC	few	TRBV14	TRBJ2-5	-
CASNVGPDTQYF	TGTGCCAGCAACGTAGGGCCAGATACGCAGTATTTT	-	TRBV2	TRBJ2-3	-
CASGDYEQYF	TGTGCCAGCGGCGATTACGAGCAGTACTTC	-	TRBV2	TRBJ2-7	-
CASSPPRQAENIQYF	TGTGCCAGCAGCCCCCCCCGACAGGCCGAAAACATTCAGTACTTC	many	TRBV7-8	TRBJ2-4	-
CASSSAGTKYEQYF	TGTGCCAGTAGTAGCGCCGGGACAAAATACGAGCAGTACTTC	-	TRBV19	TRBJ2-7	-
CAISGSSSYNEQFF	TGTGCCATCAGTGGATCCAGCTCCTACAATGAGCAGTTCTTC	-	TRBV10-3	TRBJ2-1	-
CASSGSSYEQYF	TGTGCCAGCAGCGGGAGCTCCTACGAGCAGTACTTC	many	TRBV5-5	TRBJ2-7	-
CSARDSRRSTDTQYF	TGCAGTGCTAGAGATTCAAGGCGAAGCACAGATACGCAGTATTTT	many	TRBV20-1	TRBJ2-3	-
CAGSYSMPRPLHF	TGTGCCGGCAGTTACTCGATGCCCCGACCCCTCCACTTC	-	TRBV6-5	TRBJ1-6	-